Listed here is a single T cell receptor (beta chain). Its antigen remains unidentified. The data originate from a study of graft-versus-host responses after intestinal transplantation. Sequencing used immunoSEQ multiplex PCR; TCRdb keeps in-frame clones, though not all of them. Here the sample spans tens of thousands of clones, approximately 84% being singletons. Sequences were derived from unstimulated CD4+ T cells sorted from spleen or lymph node cells, sampled before transplant. The TCR sequence derives from a human donor who was the organ donor for an intestinal transplant.

In DNA form, the CDR3 reads TGTGCCAGCAGCTCCCGACTATTTTGGGTTAAGGATACGCAGTATTTT. It codes for CASSSRLFWVKDTQYF. The chain combines TRBV5-5 with TRBJ2-3, with D perhaps matching TRBD2 (5 bases). The CDR3 length is 16 residues. Germline V lookup: CDR1 SGHKS, CDR2 YYEKEE (reference sequence). The germline V and J ends were trimmed by 3 bases and 6 bases, with 20 bases remaining between them.